This TCR beta chain was documented in a study of OX40 agonist ivuxolimab in advanced cancers. Study-level information: Earlier treatment with anti-PD-1, anti-PD-L1 or anti-CTLA-4 was permitted, and under 50% had received some.

This CDR3 contains 15 residues. Germline lookup yields CDR1 LNHDA and CDR2 SQIVND (reference sequence). V dropped 5 bases and J dropped 2 bases, with 12 bases sitting between them. As regards this clone: Its antigen remains unidentified.

The repertoire was sequenced with immunoSEQ multiplex PCR; TCRdb's copy has only in-frame clones and lacks some. The table has about 100,000 clones, around 89% seen once. Findings and limits, study-wide: CD4+ T cells averaged fewer expanded clones than CD8+ T cells. Clonal expansion by week 6 occurred in CD4+ and CD8+ blood T cells (at 0.1 to 3.0 mg/kg).

Sampling of blood occurred at baseline, cycle 4 day 1, and cycle 7 day 1. The origin of this receptor is an adult with an advanced solid tumor such as melanoma, head and neck, liver or kidney cancer. Sequenced material: CD4+ or CD8+ T cells sorted from blood, taken in a trial of the OX40 agonist ivuxolimab. The V call is TRBV19, the J call TRBJ2-2; maybe TRBD1 (6 bases). The CDR3 DNA is TGTGCCAGTAGTCCATGGACAGTTAACACCGGGGAGCTGTTTTTT. The encoded protein is CASSPWTVNTGELFF.